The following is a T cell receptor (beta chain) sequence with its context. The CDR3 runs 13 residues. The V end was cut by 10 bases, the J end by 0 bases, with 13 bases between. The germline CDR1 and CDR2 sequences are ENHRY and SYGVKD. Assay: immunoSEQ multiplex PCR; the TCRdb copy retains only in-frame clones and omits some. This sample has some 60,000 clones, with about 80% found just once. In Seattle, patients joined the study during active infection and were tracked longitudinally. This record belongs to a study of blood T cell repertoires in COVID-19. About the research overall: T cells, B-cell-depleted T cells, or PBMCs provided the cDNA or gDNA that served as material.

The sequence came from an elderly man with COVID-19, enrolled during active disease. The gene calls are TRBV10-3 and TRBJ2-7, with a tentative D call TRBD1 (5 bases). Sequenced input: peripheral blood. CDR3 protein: CATRTPSSYEQYF. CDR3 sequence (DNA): TGTGCCACTAGGACACCGAGCTCCTACGAGCAGTACTTC.